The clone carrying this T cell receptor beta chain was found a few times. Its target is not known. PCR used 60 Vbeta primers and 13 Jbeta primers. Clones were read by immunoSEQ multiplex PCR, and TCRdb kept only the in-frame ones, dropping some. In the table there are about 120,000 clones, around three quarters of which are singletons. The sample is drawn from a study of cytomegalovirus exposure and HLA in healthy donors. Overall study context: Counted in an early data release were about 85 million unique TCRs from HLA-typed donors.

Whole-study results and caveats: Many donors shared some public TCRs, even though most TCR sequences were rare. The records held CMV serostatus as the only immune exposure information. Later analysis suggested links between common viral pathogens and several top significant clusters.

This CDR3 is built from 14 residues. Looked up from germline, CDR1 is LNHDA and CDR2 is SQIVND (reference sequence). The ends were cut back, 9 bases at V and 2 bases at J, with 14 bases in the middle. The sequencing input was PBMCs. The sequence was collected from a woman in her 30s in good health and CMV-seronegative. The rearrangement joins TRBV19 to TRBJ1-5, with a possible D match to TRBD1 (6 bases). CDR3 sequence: CARNSGEGNQPQHF. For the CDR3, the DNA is TGTGCCAGGAACTCAGGGGAAGGCAATCAGCCCCAGCATTTT.